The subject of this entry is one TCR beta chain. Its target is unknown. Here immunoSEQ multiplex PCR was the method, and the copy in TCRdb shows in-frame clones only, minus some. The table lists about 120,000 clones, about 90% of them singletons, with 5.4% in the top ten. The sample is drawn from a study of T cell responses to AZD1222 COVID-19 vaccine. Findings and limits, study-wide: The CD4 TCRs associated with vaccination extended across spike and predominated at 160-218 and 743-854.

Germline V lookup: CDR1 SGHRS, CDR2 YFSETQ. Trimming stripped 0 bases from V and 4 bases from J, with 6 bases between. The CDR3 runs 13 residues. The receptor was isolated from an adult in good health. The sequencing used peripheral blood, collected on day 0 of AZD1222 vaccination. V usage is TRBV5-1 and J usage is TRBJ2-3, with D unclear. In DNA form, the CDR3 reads TGCGCCAGCAGCTTGGCCCTATCAGATACGCAGTATTTT. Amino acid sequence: CASSLALSDTQYF.